A selection of T cell receptor beta chains follows, all from one sample in a study of T-cell reconstitution after alpha-beta-depleted transplantation in children. TCRdb redid the calling of the PCR reads with MiXCR, one entry per CDR3 protein. The repertoire consists of 600,000 to 800,000 distinct CDR3 sequences, with around 13% occurring once and the leading ten covering about 0.77%. The sample here was PBMCs, taken before TCRalphabeta/CD19-depleted stem cell transplant. Receptors were obtained from a girl aged 2-10 years with congenital amegakaryocytic thrombocytopenia, due to receive a stem cell transplant. The CDR3 runs from the conserved cysteine through the conserved F or W. A D gene is named only where the DNA matches it firmly. Clone size is shown for a subset of rows, as once, few, many or a class of expanded clone.

v_call	d_call	clone_size	j_call	cdr3_nt	cdr3_aa
TRBV7-6	.	.	TRBJ2-1	TGTGCCAGCAGCGGAGGGGGCTATGAGGATGAGCAGTTCTTC	CASSGGGYEDEQFF
TRBV10-3	TRBD2	many	TRBJ2-1	TGTGCCATCAGTGAGACTAGCGGGAGGATTAATGAGCAGTTCTTC	CAISETSGRINEQFF
TRBV5-5	TRBD2	.	TRBJ2-1	TGTGCCAGCAGACAACACGGACTAGCGGCAAACGGAAATGAGCAGTTCTTC	CASRQHGLAANGNEQFF
TRBV28	.	.	TRBJ2-5	TGTGTCAACAGTTTTAACTCGGAGACCCAGTACTTC	CVNSFNSETQYF
TRBV20-1	TRBD2	many	TRBJ2-2	TGCAGTGCCACTCCTAGCGGGAGGGCGAGGACCGGGGAGCTGTTTTTT	CSATPSGRARTGELFF
TRBV3-1	TRBD2	.	TRBJ2-7	TGTGCCAGCAGCCCACGTCCTACTCTAGCGGGCAACTCCTACGAGCAGTACTTC	CASSPRPTLAGNSYEQYF
TRBV27	.	many	TRBJ2-7	TGTGCCAGCAGTTTATACACAGAAAGGGCCTACGAGCAGTACTTC	CASSLYTERAYEQYF
TRBV5-1	TRBD2	few	TRBJ2-2	TGCGCCAGCAGCCAGATGACTAGCGGGGCGCTTGGCACCGGGGAGCTGTTTTTT	CASSQMTSGALGTGELFF
TRBV6-1	TRBD1	many	TRBJ2-3	TGTGCCAGCAGGTGGACAGGGAGCACAGATACGCAGTATTTT	CASRWTGSTDTQYF
TRBV5-4	.	many	TRBJ2-2	TGTGCCAGCAGCCCGGTACTCGGGGAGCTGTTTTTT	CASSPVLGELFF
TRBV7-8	.	.	TRBJ2-1	TGTGCCAGCAGCTTAGGGGTAGCGTCCAATGAGCAGTTCTTC	CASSLGVASNEQFF
TRBV6-5	TRBD1	.	TRBJ1-2	TGTGCCAGCAGTTACCTCCCTGGTCGGACAGGGAACTATGGCTACACCTTC	CASSYLPGRTGNYGYTF
TRBV5-1	.	.	TRBJ1-6	TGCGCCAGCAGCTTGGAGTCGGGTTCACCCCTCCACTTT	CASSLESGSPLHF
TRBV6-1	TRBD2	few	TRBJ2-7	TGTGCCAGCACTAACGAGGGGACTAGCGGGACGTACGAGCAGTACTTC	CASTNEGTSGTYEQYF
TRBV25-1	TRBD1	many	TRBJ1-4	TGTGCCAGCAGTGAATGGGGGACAGGAGTTGAAAAACTGTTTTTT	CASSEWGTGVEKLFF
TRBV28	.	many	TRBJ2-7	TGTGCCAGCAGTTTACTTGCGGTGTGGGGGGAATACGAGCAGTACTTC	CASSLLAVWGEYEQYF
TRBV9	.	.	TRBJ1-1	TGTGCCAGCAGCCCAACAGGGCCGGGGGCTTTCTTT	CASSPTGPGAFF
TRBV12-3/TRBV12-4	.	few	TRBJ2-3	TGTGCCAGCAGTTTAGCGGGAGAGTTAGTGGAAGATACGCAGTATTTT	CASSLAGELVEDTQYF
TRBV5-1	TRBD1	.	TRBJ1-1	TGCGCCAGCAGCATCGCCGGGACAGGGAGGAGATTGGAGACTGAAGCTTTCTTT	CASSIAGTGRRLETEAFF
TRBV7-9	TRBD1	.	TRBJ1-1	TGTGCCAGCAGGACAGGGGGTGAGTCTGAAGCTTTCTTT	CASRTGGESEAFF
TRBV5-1	TRBD1	.	TRBJ1-1	TGCGCCAGCAGCCAGAGGACAGGCCGACCGAACACTGAAGCTTTCTTT	CASSQRTGRPNTEAFF
TRBV24-1	TRBD2	many	TRBJ2-1	TGTGCCACCAGTGACCGGGGGGGGACTGCCATCAATGAGCAGTTCTTC	CATSDRGGTAINEQFF
TRBV7-8	TRBD2	.	TRBJ2-1	TGTGCCAGCTGTTCCGGGACTAGCGGGAGTATTTGGAACAATGAGCAGTTCTTC	CASCSGTSGSIWNNEQFF
TRBV7-2	.	.	TRBJ2-7	TGTGCCAGCAGCTTAGATGTAGTCTACGAGCAGTACTTC	CASSLDVVYEQYF
TRBV15	.	few	TRBJ2-3	TGTGCCACCAGCAGATTGGCACAATGGGAGTGGGACACAGATACGCAGTATTTT	CATSRLAQWEWDTDTQYF
TRBV28	.	few	TRBJ1-1	TGTGCCAGCAGTGGGTCCACGGACACTGAAGCTTTCTTT	CASSGSTDTEAFF
TRBV29-1	.	many	TRBJ2-3	TGCAGCGTTGAACTCGTCGGCACAGATACGCAGTATTTT	CSVELVGTDTQYF
TRBV11-2	.	many	TRBJ2-7	TGTGTCAGCAGTTACTCCTACGAGCAGTACTTC	CVSSYSYEQYF
TRBV5-1	.	.	TRBJ2-6	TGCGCCAGCAGCTTGCTACAGGAACATATACTCTCTGGGGCCAACGTCCTGACTTTC	CASSLLQEHILSGANVLTF
TRBV25-1	.	few	TRBJ1-1	TGTGCCAGCAGTCTTTCCGCGGGGTGGTCTGAAGCTTTCTTT	CASSLSAGWSEAFF
TRBV29-1	TRBD2	.	TRBJ2-1	TGCAGCGCCCGACTAGCGTTCAGCTCCTACAATGAGCAGTTCTTC	CSARLAFSSYNEQFF
TRBV5-1	.	many	TRBJ2-1	TGCGCCAGCAGCCCAGACAGCAGTCCCTACAATGAGCAGTTCTTC	CASSPDSSPYNEQFF
TRBV29-1	.	few	TRBJ2-1	TGCAGCCAGGGGGAGGGTGAGCAGTTCTTC	CSQGEGEQFF
TRBV29-1	.	.	TRBJ2-3	TGCAGCGTGGGAAGTAAAGGGAGCGAGCGATCAGATACGCAGTATTTT	CSVGSKGSERSDTQYF
TRBV29-1	.	many	TRBJ1-4	TGCAGCGTCGTGGTCGCTCCAAATGAAAAACTGTTTTTT	CSVVVAPNEKLFF
TRBV30	.	.	TRBJ2-1	TGTGCCTGGAGTGTACGTTCCGACGGTGAGCAGTTCTTC	CAWSVRSDGEQFF
TRBV6-1	TRBD1	once	TRBJ1-6	TGTGCCAGCAGTGCGGACAGGCCTGACGCCTATAATTCACCCCTCCACTTT	CASSADRPDAYNSPLHF
TRBV20-1	.	many	TRBJ2-1	TGCAGTGCTACCCAATCTAGTTGGAGGGGTTACAATGAGCAGTTCTTC	CSATQSSWRGYNEQFF
TRBV12-3/TRBV12-4	.	many	TRBJ1-2	TGTGCCAGCAGTCCTACGGTCCTTACCTATGGCTACACCTTC	CASSPTVLTYGYTF
TRBV7-6	TRBD2	many	TRBJ2-1	TGTGCCAGCAGCTTTTTAATGCGGGAGGGTTTCTACAATGAGCAGTTCTTC	CASSFLMREGFYNEQFF